Sequencing of this TCR beta chain was carried out in a study of cytomegalovirus exposure and HLA in healthy donors. Concerning this clone itself: Its antigen is still unknown.

PCR involved 60 Vbeta and 13 Jbeta primers. Only in-frame clones appear in the TCRdb table, and some are missing; sequencing was by immunoSEQ multiplex PCR. The sample totals about 130,000 clones; its top ten clones hold roughly 1%. J lost 7 bases, V lost 5 bases, and 19 bases had no gene match. This CDR3 is 17 amino acids long. The germline CDR1 and CDR2 sequences are SGHTA and FQGNSA. General study findings and limits: There were 150 to 200 TCR beta chains listed as cytomegalovirus-associated.

Sequencing input: PBMCs. The receptor was derived from a man younger than 30 in good health and CMV-seronegative. This rearrangement joins TRBV7-2 to TRBJ2-7; TRBD1 matches at 8 bases. CDR3 sequence reads: CASSPPRQGRLTREQYF. The DNA for the CDR3 is TGTGCCAGCAGCCCCCCCCGACAGGGGCGGCTCACTCGGGAGCAGTACTTC.